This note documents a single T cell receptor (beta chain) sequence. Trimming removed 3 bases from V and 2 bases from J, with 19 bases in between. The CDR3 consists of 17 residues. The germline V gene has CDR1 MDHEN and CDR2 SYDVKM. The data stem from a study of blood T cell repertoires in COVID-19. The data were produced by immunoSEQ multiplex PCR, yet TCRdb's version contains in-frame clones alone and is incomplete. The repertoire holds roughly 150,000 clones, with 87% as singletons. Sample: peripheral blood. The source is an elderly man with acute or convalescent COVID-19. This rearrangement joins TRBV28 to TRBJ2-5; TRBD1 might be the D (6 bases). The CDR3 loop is CASSFRVQGTGQETQYF. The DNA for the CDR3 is TGTGCCAGCAGTTTCCGGGTTCAGGGGACGGGGCAAGAGACCCAGTACTTC.